The 9 T cell receptor beta chains below were found in one sample sequenced in a study of long-term antiretroviral therapy in people with HIV. Sequencing relied on immunoSEQ assay v3.0, run at survey level. The data were produced by immunoSEQ multiplex PCR, yet TCRdb's version contains in-frame clones alone and is incomplete. The sample records about 6,500 clones, roughly 85% being singletons. The source was unsorted PBMCs, collected 3.7 years after starting antiretroviral therapy. The receptors come from a woman aged 45-65 years with HIV.

This clone has a handful of counts. The chain is built from TRBV27 and TRBJ2-7, with TRBD1 matching over 7 bases. The CDR3 has 14 amino acids. Looked up from germline, CDR1 is MNHEY and CDR2 is SMNVEV (reference sequence). V shed 5 bases, J shed 0 bases, and the junction held 4 bases outside the gene matches. The CDR3 loop is CASSGGQFSYEQYF. The DNA for the CDR3 is TGTGCCAGCAGTGGGGGACAGTTCTCCTACGAGCAGTACTTC.

This chain joins TRBV7-9 and TRBJ2-7; 7 bases line up with TRBD2. CDR1 and CDR2 (germline): SEHNR, FQNEAQ (reference sequence). Unmatched junction bases numbered 16, after V lost 4 bases and J lost 7 bases. CDR3 length equals 16 residues. The CDR3 DNA follows: TGTGCCAGCAGCTCCCGGAACCAGCGGGACCCGGGGGAGCAGTACTTC. Its translation: CASSSRNQRDPGEQYF.

The chain carries TRBV5-1 and TRBJ2-2; D is perhaps TRBD1 or TRBD2 (6 bases each). This CDR3 has 15 amino acids. V was cut by 6 bases and J by 6 bases, with 18 bases left in between. Germline values: CDR1 SGHRS, CDR2 YFSETQ. For the CDR3, the DNA is TGCGCCAGCAAGGGGGGCAATATCATCTCCGGGGAGCTGTTTTTT. Its protein product is CASKGGNIISGELFF.

This chain links TRBV9 with TRBJ2-2, with 7 positions matching TRBD1. CDR1 is SGDLS, CDR2 YYNGEE, per germline. With 0 bases clipped from V and 4 bases from J, the junction kept 3 bases outside the gene matches. The CDR3 sequence is 15 residues long. In DNA, the CDR3 is TGTGCCAGCAGCGTAGAACAGGGGTCCACCGGGGAGCTGTTTTTT. This translates into CASSVEQGSTGELFF.

This chain joins TRBV11-2 and TRBJ2-7, with D possibly matching TRBD2 (6 bases). The germline V gene has CDR1 SGHAT and CDR2 FQNNGV. Trimming stripped 1 base from V and 0 bases from J, with 13 bases between. CDR3 length equals 16 residues. The CDR3, as DNA: TGTGCCAGCAGCTTAGGGCAGGGCGGGAACTCCTACGAGCAGTACTTC. It encodes CASSLGQGGNSYEQYF.

V is TRBV5-6 and J is TRBJ2-1; 9 positions agree with TRBD2. CDR1 SGHDT and CDR2 YYEEEE come from the germline V gene. This CDR3 is 15 amino acids long. Losses at the gene ends were 7 bases for V and 2 bases for J; bases not matched to a gene: 7. The CDR3 loop is CASGRGGRAYNEQFF. CDR3 bases: TGTGCCAGCGGACGCGGCGGGAGGGCCTACAATGAGCAGTTCTTC.

The V call is TRBV19, the J call TRBJ2-3; 14 positions match TRBD2. The V segment lost 3 bases and the J segment 0 bases; nucleotides outside the gene matches: 5. This CDR3 comprises 18 residues. CDR1 is LNHDA, CDR2 SQIVND, per germline (reference sequence). DNA of the CDR3: TGTGCCAGTAGTATTGGACTAGCGGGAGGATATAGCACAGATACGCAGTATTTT. Residues: CASSIGLAGGYSTDTQYF. The whole variable domain, filled in from reference TRBV19 and TRBJ2-3, reads DGGITQSPKYLFRKEGQNVTLSCEQNLNHDAMYWYRQDPGQGLRLIYYSQIVNDFQKGDIAEGYSVSREKKESFPLTVTSAQKNPTAFYLCASSIGLAGGYSTDTQYFGPGTRLTVL.

The chain carries TRBV30 and TRBJ2-5, with D maybe TRBD2 (5 bases). CDR3 length: 13 residues. Germline V gene sequence: CDR1 GTSNPN, CDR2 SVGIG (reference sequence). V lost 2 bases to trimming and J lost 7 bases, with 14 bases between them. The CDR3 DNA reads TGTGCCTGGAGTCAGACTATCGACGGGACCCAGTACTTC. Its protein is CAWSQTIDGTQYF.

This rearrangement joins TRBV5-1 to TRBJ2-7; TRBD1 matches 8 bases. The germline CDR1 and CDR2 sequences are SGHRS and YFSETQ. CDR3 size: 15 residues. The J segment lost 2 bases and the V segment lost 0 bases, leaving 4 bases of the junction unmatched. The CDR3 region is CASSLGGQGPYEQYF. DNA of the CDR3: TGCGCCAGCAGCTTGGGAGGACAGGGTCCCTACGAGCAGTACTTC.